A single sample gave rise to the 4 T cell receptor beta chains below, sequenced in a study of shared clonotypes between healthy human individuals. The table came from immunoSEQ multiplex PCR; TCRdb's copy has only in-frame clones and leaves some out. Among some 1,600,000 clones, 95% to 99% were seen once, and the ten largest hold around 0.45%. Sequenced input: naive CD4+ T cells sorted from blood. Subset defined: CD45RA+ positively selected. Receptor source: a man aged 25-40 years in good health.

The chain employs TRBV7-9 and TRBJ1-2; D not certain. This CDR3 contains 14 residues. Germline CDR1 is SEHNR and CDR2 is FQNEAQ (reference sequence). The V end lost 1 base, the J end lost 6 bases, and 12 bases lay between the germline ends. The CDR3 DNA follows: TGTGCCAGCAGCTTAGAGGGCCGAGTCAATGGCTACACCTTC. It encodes CASSLEGRVNGYTF.

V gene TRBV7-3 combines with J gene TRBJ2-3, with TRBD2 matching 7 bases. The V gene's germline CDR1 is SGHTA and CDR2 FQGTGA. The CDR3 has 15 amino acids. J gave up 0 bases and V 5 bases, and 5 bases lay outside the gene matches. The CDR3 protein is CASSPRGLSTDTQYF. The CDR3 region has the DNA TGTGCCAGCAGCCCGCGGGGACTAAGCACAGATACGCAGTATTTT.

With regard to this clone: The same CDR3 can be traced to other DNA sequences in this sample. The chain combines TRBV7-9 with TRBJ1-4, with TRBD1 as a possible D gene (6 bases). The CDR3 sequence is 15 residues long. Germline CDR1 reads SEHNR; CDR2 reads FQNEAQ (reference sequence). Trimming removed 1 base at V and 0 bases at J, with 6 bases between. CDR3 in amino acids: CASSLGGPTNEKLFF. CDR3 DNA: TGTGCCAGCAGCTTAGGGGGGCCAACTAATGAAAAACTGTTTTTT.

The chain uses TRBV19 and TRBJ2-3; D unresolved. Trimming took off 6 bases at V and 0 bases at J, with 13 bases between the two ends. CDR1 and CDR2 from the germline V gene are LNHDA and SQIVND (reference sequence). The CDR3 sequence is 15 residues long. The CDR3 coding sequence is TGTGCCAGTAGCCCACGTGGGGATAGCACAGATACGCAGTATTTT. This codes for CASSPRGDSTDTQYF.